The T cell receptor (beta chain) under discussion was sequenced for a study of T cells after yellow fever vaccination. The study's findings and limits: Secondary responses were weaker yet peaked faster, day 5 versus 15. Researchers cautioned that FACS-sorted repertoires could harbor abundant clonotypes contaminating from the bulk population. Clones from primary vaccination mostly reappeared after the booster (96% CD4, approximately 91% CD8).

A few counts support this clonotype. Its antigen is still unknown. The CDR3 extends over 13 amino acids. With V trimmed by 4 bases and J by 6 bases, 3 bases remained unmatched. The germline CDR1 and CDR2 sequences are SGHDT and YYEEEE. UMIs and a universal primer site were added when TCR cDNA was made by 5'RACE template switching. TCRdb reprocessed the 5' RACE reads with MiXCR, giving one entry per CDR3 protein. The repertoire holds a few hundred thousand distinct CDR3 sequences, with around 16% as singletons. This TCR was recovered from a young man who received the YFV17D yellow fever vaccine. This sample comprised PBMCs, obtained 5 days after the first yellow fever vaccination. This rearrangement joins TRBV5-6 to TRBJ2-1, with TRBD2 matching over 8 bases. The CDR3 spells CASSTGTSNEQFF. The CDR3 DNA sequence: TGTGCCAGCAGCACGGGGACTAGCAATGAGCAGTTCTTC.